These 19 T cell receptor beta chains came from one sample sequenced in a study of cytomegalovirus exposure and HLA in healthy donors. It was with 60 Vbeta and 13 Jbeta primers that the PCR ran. Only in-frame clones appear in the TCRdb table, and some are missing; sequencing was by immunoSEQ multiplex PCR. The table for this sample gives about 82,000 clones. The sample comprised PBMCs. These receptors all stem from a woman aged 25-40 years in good health and CMV-seronegative.

This rearrangement joins TRBV29-1 to TRBJ1-2; TRBD1 agrees at 9 bases. Germline trimming cut 7 bases from V and 6 bases from J; bases unmatched to any gene: 12. CDR3 length: 14 amino acids. Germline CDR1 reads SQVTM; CDR2 reads ANQGSEA. CDR3 coding DNA: TGCAGCGCGGTGGCGGGGACAGGGAATCATGGCTACACCTTC. The encoded protein is CSAVAGTGNHGYTF.

About this clone: An end of the junction does not agree with germline; a read error may underlie this. This chain connects TRBV6-5 to TRBJ1-1, with 7 nucleotides matching TRBD1. CDR1 is MNHEY, CDR2 SVGAGI, per germline. This CDR3 region has 13 residues. Written as DNA, the CDR3 is TGTGCCAGCAGTCGGGACAGAACCGACATTGGGTCATTT. Its protein product is CASSRDRTDIGSF.

The V call is TRBV7-8, the J call TRBJ2-1, with D hard to call. CDR1 and CDR2 from the germline V gene are SGHVS and FQNEAQ. There are 15 residues in the CDR3. With 5 bases removed from V and 0 bases from J, the gap between germline ends came to 11 bases. As DNA, the CDR3 is TGTGCCAGCAGCCTTGACTTCGTCTCCTACAATGAGCAGTTCTTC. This gives the protein CASSLDFVSYNEQFF.

This chain connects TRBV30 to TRBJ2-3; weak D call: TRBD1 (5 bases). The germline CDR1 and CDR2 sequences are GTSNPN and SVGIG (reference sequence). The V and J ends lost 5 bases and 2 bases respectively, with 8 bases between them. The CDR3 totals 12 residues. The CDR3 sequence: CAWDSLTDTQYF. The CDR3 region has the DNA TGTGCCTGGGACAGCCTCACAGATACGCAGTATTTT.

This sequence joins TRBV7-6 and TRBJ2-3, with a weak D call TRBD1 (6 bases). The CDR3 contains 15 residues. V gave up 3 bases and J gave up 0 bases, with 10 bases separating them. Germline values: CDR1 SGHVS, CDR2 FNYEAQ. This chain's CDR3 is CASSFTGMSTDTQYF. The CDR3 DNA follows: TGTGCCAGCAGCTTCACAGGGATGAGCACAGATACGCAGTATTTT.

The chain joins TRBV9 to TRBJ2-2, with 9 bases identical to TRBD2. Per germline, CDR1 SGDLS and CDR2 YYNGEE. The CDR3 runs to 17 residues. With V trimmed by 0 bases and J by 7 bases, 10 bases remained unmatched. The CDR3 reads CASSVGGLAGKGGELFF. The CDR3 DNA follows: TGTGCCAGCAGCGTAGGAGGTCTAGCGGGAAAGGGCGGGGAGCTGTTTTTT.

The J gene is TRBJ2-7, the V gene TRBV5-1, with no clear D. The germline CDR1 and CDR2 sequences are SGHRS and YFSETQ. The germline V and J ends were trimmed by 2 bases and 2 bases, with 11 bases remaining between them. CDR3 length: 14 amino acids. CDR3 residues: CASSFQRPTYEQYF. As DNA, the CDR3 is TGCGCCAGCAGCTTTCAGCGACCCACCTACGAGCAGTACTTC.

The chain has TRBV30 and TRBJ1-1, with D maybe TRBD1 (6 bases). Trimming took off 1 base at V and 10 bases at J, with 7 bases between the two ends. The CDR3 is 10 residues long. In germline, CDR1 is GTSNPN, CDR2 SVGIG (reference sequence). The CDR3 protein is CAWSGTVAFF. The CDR3 nucleotides read TGTGCCTGGAGTGGGACAGTAGCTTTCTTT.

V and J are TRBV13 and TRBJ2-2; 7 positions match TRBD1. Germline lookup yields CDR1 PRHDT and CDR2 FYEKMQ (reference sequence). The CDR3 has 16 amino acids. V gave up 0 bases and J gave up 5 bases; unmatched junction bases: 6. The CDR3 is CASSLGLGTATGELFF. Written as DNA, the CDR3 is TGTGCCAGCAGCTTAGGCCTGGGGACAGCGACCGGGGAGCTGTTTTTT.

The gene calls are TRBV4-1 and TRBJ2-1; D is perhaps TRBD1 (5 bases). Trimming left V 1 base short and J 0 bases short, with 13 bases between. Germline lookup yields CDR1 MGHRA and CDR2 YSYEKL. The CDR3 has 17 residues. CDR3 bases: TGCGCCAGCAGCCAAGTTGACCTGGGGCTCTCCTACAATGAGCAGTTCTTC. It encodes CASSQVDLGLSYNEQFF.

CDR3 DNA: TGTGCCAGCAGCCAAGAAGGAACGGGATCGTACCAAGAGACCCAGTACTTC. Protein product: CASSQEGTGSYQETQYF. V gene TRBV4-2 combines with J gene TRBJ2-5; weak D call: TRBD2 (5 bases). The CDR3 runs 17 residues. CDR1 is LGHNA and CDR2 is YNFKEQ in the germline V gene. V dropped 0 bases and J dropped 0 bases, with 14 bases sitting between them.

CDR3 in amino acids: CASSLDLSSPQYF. DNA for the CDR3: TGTGCCAGCAGCTTAGATCTGAGTTCCCCGCAGTATTTT. The chain employs TRBV7-2 and TRBJ2-3; D is ambiguous. This CDR3 has 13 residues. CDR1 SGHTA and CDR2 FQGNSA come from the germline V gene. The ends were cut back, 1 base at V and 10 bases at J, with 12 bases in the middle.

The V gene is TRBV27, the J gene TRBJ2-5, with a possible D match to TRBD2 (5 bases). The CDR3 consists of 16 residues. Trimming removed 5 bases at V and 2 bases at J, with 18 bases between. Germline V CDR1 and CDR2: MNHEY, SMNVEV (reference sequence). The CDR3 DNA reads TGTGCCAGCAGTCTCCGGGGTAGATCGGTGCAAGAGACCCAGTACTTC. This gives the protein CASSLRGRSVQETQYF.

The chain has TRBV7-8 and TRBJ1-2, with TRBD1 identical over 8 bases. V dropped 5 bases and J dropped 7; count of bases not matched to a gene: 9. CDR3 length: 14 residues. In germline, CDR1 is SGHVS, CDR2 FQNEAQ. CDR3 residues: CASSPGTGASGYTF. The DNA of the CDR3 is TGTGCCAGCAGCCCAGGGACAGGAGCTAGTGGCTACACCTTC.

Here the CDR3 reads CASSQRTGVNYGYTF. The CDR3 DNA follows: TGCGCCAGCAGCCAAAGGACAGGAGTTAACTATGGCTACACCTTC. V usage is TRBV5-1 and J usage is TRBJ1-2; 7 nucleotides match TRBD1. The CDR3 spans 15 residues. The germline CDR1 and CDR2 sequences are SGHRS and YFSETQ. J was trimmed by 1 base and V by 4 bases; bases with no gene match: 7.

The chain couples TRBV6-1 to TRBJ2-2; perhaps TRBD1 as D (6 bases). This CDR3 has 13 amino acids. V was cut by 2 bases and J by 5 bases, with 6 bases left in between. From germline, CDR1 is MNHNS and CDR2 SASEGT. The CDR3 loop reads CASSEQGTGELFF. The CDR3 DNA sequence: TGTGCCAGCAGTGAACAGGGGACCGGGGAGCTGTTTTTT.

The chain is built from TRBV30 and TRBJ2-5, with D perhaps matching TRBD1 (6 bases). Per germline, CDR1 GTSNPN and CDR2 SVGIG (reference sequence). V lost 8 bases to trimming and J lost 5 bases, with 18 bases between them. The CDR3 totals 13 residues. The CDR3 sequence is CAGTLGKRETQYF. CDR3 bases: TGTGCCGGGACACTAGGTAAAAGGGAGACCCAGTACTTC.

The genes are TRBV9 and TRBJ2-7, with D unresolved. The CDR3 consists of 14 residues. The V gene lost 0 bases and the J gene lost 6 bases, with 13 bases spanning the gap. Germline lookup yields CDR1 SGDLS and CDR2 YYNGEE. For the CDR3, the DNA is TGTGCCAGCAGCGTAGCTACTAACTTCGGCGAGCAGTACTTC. This encodes CASSVATNFGEQYF.

The chain recombines TRBV5-1 with TRBJ2-7; 10 bases agree with TRBD2. The CDR3 is made up of 18 amino acids. Germline CDR1 is SGHRS and CDR2 is YFSETQ. J was trimmed by 0 bases and V by 0 bases; bases with no gene match: 9. DNA of the CDR3: TGCGCCAGCAGCTTGGCTAGCGGGGGCCTCACAGTCTCCTACGAGCAGTACTTC. Translation gives CASSLASGGLTVSYEQYF.